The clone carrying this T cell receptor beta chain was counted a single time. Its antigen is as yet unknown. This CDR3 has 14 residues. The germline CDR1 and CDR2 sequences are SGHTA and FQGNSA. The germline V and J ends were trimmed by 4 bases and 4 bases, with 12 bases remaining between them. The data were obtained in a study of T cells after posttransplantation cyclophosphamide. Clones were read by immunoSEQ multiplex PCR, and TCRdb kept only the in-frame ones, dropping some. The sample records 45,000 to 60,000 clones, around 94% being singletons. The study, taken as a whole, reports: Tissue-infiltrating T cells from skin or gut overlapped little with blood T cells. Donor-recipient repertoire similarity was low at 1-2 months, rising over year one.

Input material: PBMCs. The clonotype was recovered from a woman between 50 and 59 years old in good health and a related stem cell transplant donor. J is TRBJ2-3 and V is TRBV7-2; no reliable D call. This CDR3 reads CASSSPVAPDTQYF. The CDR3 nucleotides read TGTGCCAGCAGCTCCCCGGTTGCCCCAGATACGCAGTATTTT.